These T cell receptor beta chains were read from a single sample in a study of T cell repertoires in cytomegalovirus infection. TCRdb reprocessed the reads via MiXCR and lists one record per CDR3 protein. This sample has around 260,000 distinct CDR3 sequences, with 8% to 9.5% found just once. Sequenced: PBMCs. The receptors shown here come from a human donor in good health (CMV status not recorded). Some clones in this sample may be carry-over from other donors' samples. Each CDR3 is given with its conserved first and last residue. The order of the fields is J gene, clone size, V gene, D gene, CDR3 protein, CDR3 DNA. D genes are given only for firm matches. Some rows mark clone size as missing; the rest say once, few, many or name a class of expanded clone.

>TRBJ1-1|many|TRBV12-3/TRBV12-4|.
CASSLNGQSMAFF
TGTGCCAGCAGTTTAAACGGCCAGTCGATGGCTTTCTTT
>TRBJ1-4|many|TRBV12-5|.
CASGLTTRTNEKLFF
TGTGCTAGTGGTTTGACTACGCGGACGAATGAAAAACTGTTTTTT
>TRBJ2-1|.|TRBV20-1|TRBD2
CSADPRTSGSSYNEQFF
TGCAGTGCTGACCCCCGGACTAGCGGGAGCTCCTACAATGAGCAGTTCTTC
>TRBJ2-1|many|TRBV12-3/TRBV12-4|TRBD2
CASSFSVRGNEQFF
TGTGCCAGCAGTTTTTCCGTGCGGGGGAATGAGCAGTTCTTC
>TRBJ1-1|many|TRBV20-1|TRBD1
CSARVKGQVIPEAFF
TGCAGTGCCAGAGTTAAAGGACAGGTCATCCCTGAAGCTTTCTTT
>TRBJ1-2|few|TRBV28|TRBD1
CASIKGAKVNYGYTF
TGTGCCAGCATAAAGGGGGCGAAAGTTAACTATGGCTACACCTTC
>TRBJ2-7|once|TRBV20-1|.
CSARSWIPGKEQYF
TGCAGTGCTAGAAGCTGGATCCCGGGTAAGGAGCAGTACTTC
>TRBJ2-7|many|TRBV7-2|TRBD2
CASSFGGSSGGGEQYF
TGTGCCAGCAGCTTTGGCGGATCTAGCGGGGGGGGCGAGCAGTACTTC
>TRBJ2-2|.|TRBV12-3/TRBV12-4|.
CASSPLAGRLFF
TGTGCCAGCAGTCCTTTGGCAGGCCGGCTGTTTTTT
>TRBJ1-3|.|TRBV4-2|.
CASSQGRDSGNTIYF
TGTGCCAGCAGCCAAGGTCGGGACTCTGGAAACACCATATATTTT
>TRBJ1-4|many|TRBV7-2|TRBD1
CASSHWDRGGNEKLFF
TGTGCCAGCAGCCATTGGGACAGGGGGGGTAATGAAAAACTGTTTTTT
>TRBJ1-6|many|TRBV6-1|.
CASSDGTNSPLHF
TGTGCCAGCAGTGACGGGACTAATTCACCCCTCCACTTT
>TRBJ1-1|many|TRBV28|.
CASRGGGVNTEAFF
TGTGCCAGCCGTGGAGGGGGGGTGAACACTGAAGCTTTCTTT
>TRBJ1-5|many|TRBV27|.
CASSLKADSNQPQHF
TGTGCCAGCAGTTTAAAGGCCGACAGCAATCAGCCCCAGCATTTT
>TRBJ1-5|few|TRBV28|.
CASRDMNQPQHF
TGTGCCAGCCGTGACATGAATCAGCCCCAGCATTTT
>TRBJ1-1|many|TRBV28|TRBD1
CASSGSLGQGNVEAFF
TGTGCCAGCAGTGGGTCGTTAGGACAGGGGAATGTTGAAGCTTTCTTT
>TRBJ2-2|many|TRBV5-1|.
CASSPASGPTELFF
TGCGCCAGCAGCCCCGCATCCGGACCCACGGAGCTGTTTTTT
>TRBJ2-3|.|TRBV4-1|.
CASSQDSGTDTQYF
TGCGCCAGCAGCCAAGATTCCGGCACAGATACGCAGTATTTT
>TRBJ2-7|many|TRBV2|TRBD1
CASSGDRGYEQYF
TGTGCCAGCAGTGGTGACAGGGGTTACGAGCAGTACTTC
>TRBJ2-7|many|TRBV28|TRBD1
CASSPRDRGQYEQYF
TGTGCCAGCAGTCCCCGGGACAGGGGGCAATACGAGCAGTACTTC
>TRBJ1-2|.|TRBV2|TRBD1
CASRRTGASGYTF
TGTGCCAGCAGGCGGACAGGGGCATCTGGCTACACCTTC
>TRBJ2-5|.|TRBV20-1|.
CSARDGRGREETQYF
TGCAGTGCTAGAGATGGGAGAGGGAGAGAGGAGACCCAGTACTTC
>TRBJ1-5|many|TRBV5-1|.
CASSLEPDQPQHF
TGCGCCAGCAGCTTGGAACCCGATCAGCCCCAGCATTTT
>TRBJ2-1|many|TRBV7-2|.
CASSLGSIVGGTEQFF
TGTGCCAGCAGCTTAGGTTCTATTGTTGGGGGGACTGAGCAGTTCTTC
>TRBJ2-3|many|TRBV12-3/TRBV12-4|TRBD1
CASSPRQGFTDTQYF
TGTGCCAGCAGTCCCCGACAGGGTTTTACAGATACGCAGTATTTT
>TRBJ2-7|many|TRBV4-3|.
CASSQGWGPNDEQYF
TGCGCCAGCAGCCAAGGATGGGGACCGAACGACGAGCAGTACTTC
>TRBJ1-2|many|TRBV6-5|.
CASSSQGGGNGYTF
TGTGCCAGCAGTTCACAGGGAGGAGGGAATGGCTACACCTTC
>TRBJ2-7|few|TRBV4-1|.
CASSQDQTVSSYEQYF
TGCGCCAGCAGCCAAGATCAAACGGTGTCCTCCTACGAGCAGTACTTC
>TRBJ2-7|many|TRBV28|.
CASSHRETYEQYF
TGTGCCAGCAGCCACAGGGAAACCTACGAGCAGTACTTC
>TRBJ1-3|many|TRBV7-6|.
CASSRRTGSGNTIYF
TGTGCCAGCAGCCGCCGGACCGGTTCTGGAAACACCATATATTTT
>TRBJ1-2|few|TRBV19|.
CASWDWAYGYTF
TGTGCCAGCTGGGATTGGGCCTATGGCTACACCTTC
>TRBJ2-3|.|TRBV5-1|TRBD2
CASSAVAGVITDTQYF
TGCGCCAGCAGCGCTGTAGCGGGGGTAATCACAGATACGCAGTATTTT
>TRBJ1-2|.|TRBV20-1|TRBD1
CSAISVLQGRDGYTF
TGCAGTGCCATATCGGTACTACAGGGGAGGGATGGCTACACCTTC
>TRBJ2-5|few|TRBV7-7|.
CASSLGQHQETQYF
TGTGCCAGCAGCTTAGGACAGCACCAAGAGACCCAGTACTTC
>TRBJ1-2|many|TRBV7-2|.
CASSLTLGQEANYGYTF
TGTGCCAGCAGCTTAACCCTGGGACAAGAAGCTAACTATGGCTACACCTTC
>TRBJ1-3|many|TRBV6-5|.
CASSATSGNTIYF
TGTGCCAGCAGCGCCACGTCTGGAAACACCATATATTTT
>TRBJ2-5|few|TRBV7-2|TRBD2
CASSAVTGGETQYF
TGTGCCAGCAGCGCCGTTACGGGGGGTGAGACCCAGTACTTC
>TRBJ2-5|many|TRBV19|.
CASSMGQRLQETQYF
TGTGCCAGTAGTATGGGCCAGCGGCTTCAAGAGACCCAGTACTTC
>TRBJ1-1|few|TRBV7-2|.
CASSLAPRLTEAFF
TGTGCCAGCAGCTTAGCCCCCCGACTGACTGAAGCTTTCTTT
>TRBJ1-5|many|TRBV19|.
CASSMRANQPQHF
TGTGCCAGTAGTATGAGGGCTAATCAGCCCCAGCATTTT